The clone carrying this T cell receptor beta chain was counted between two and nine times. The time point was: newly diagnosed GD, antithyroid drugs for less than 3 months. The TCR library was prepared using RNA isolated from PBMCs. Per the germline V gene, CDR1 is KGHSH and CDR2 is LQKENI. Unmatched junction bases numbered 4, after V lost 4 bases and J lost 6 bases. The CDR3 consists of 15 residues. The entry originates in a study of regulatory T cells in long-lasting Graves disease. In building TCR beta libraries, iRepertoire HTBI primers were used together with Arm-PCR of CDR3 regions. MiXCR, applied by TCRdb to the multiplex PCR reads, yields one record per CDR3 protein. The repertoire holds roughly 410,000 distinct CDR3 sequences, with 15% as singletons. The sample was also linked to a second study, of T cells in Graves' hyperthyroidism and ophthalmopathy. This second report adds: Exclusion of patients followed from uncontrolled infection, other autoimmune disease, pregnancy or lactation.

Sequenced here: peripheral blood mononuclear cells (PBMCs), sampled at new diagnosis, from a patient treated with antithyroid drugs. The receptor was isolated from a woman in her thirties or forties with Graves disease. The chain has TRBV18 and TRBJ2-3, with TRBD2 matching over 13 bases. The CDR3 protein is CASSRTSGSRDTQYF. The DNA of the CDR3 is TGTGCCAGCTCACGGACTAGCGGGAGTAGGGATACGCAGTATTTT.